These 23 T cell receptor beta chains came from one sample sequenced in a study of T cells in localized non-small cell lung cancer. Method: immunoSEQ multiplex PCR; TCRdb's copy keeps in-frame clones and lacks some. The table has 4,000 to 6,000 clones, around 60% seen once. Sequences were derived from lymph node tissue, sampled before any cancer treatment. All receptors come from a male donor at least 60 years old with stage I squamous cell lung carcinoma.

The chain employs TRBV25-1 and TRBJ1-4; possibly TRBD1 for D (5 bases). The CDR3 has 17 amino acids. V gave up 5 bases and J gave up 3 bases, with 19 bases separating them. Germline V lookup: CDR1 MGHDK, CDR2 SYGVNS. The CDR3 region is CASSKPTDLEANEKLFF. The CDR3 DNA is TGTGCCAGCAGTAAGCCGACAGACTTAGAGGCTAATGAAAAACTGTTTTTT.

The J gene is TRBJ1-5, the V gene TRBV30; the match to TRBD1 covers 8 bases. CDR3 length: 15 amino acids. The V and J ends lost 4 bases and 5 bases, in that order; junction bases with no gene match: 10. Looked up from germline, CDR1 is GTSNPN and CDR2 is SVGIG (reference sequence). CDR3 region: CAWKISGTGDQPQHF. The CDR3 coding sequence is TGTGCCTGGAAAATTTCTGGGACAGGAGATCAGCCCCAGCATTTT.

The chain has TRBV11-3 and TRBJ2-2; D gene ambiguous. Germline V lookup: CDR1 SGHNT, CDR2 YENEEA. The V end was cut by 3 bases, the J end by 0 bases, with 11 bases between. The CDR3 totals 16 residues. CDR3 nucleotide sequence: TGTGCCAGCAGCTTGGCTGCGACAACGAACACCGGGGAGCTGTTTTTT. This translates into CASSLAATTNTGELFF.

The chain couples TRBV6-8 to TRBJ2-7, with TRBD1 matching over 7 bases. CDR1 is MNHGY and CDR2 is SAAAGT in the germline V gene. V dropped 8 bases and J dropped 2; count of bases not matched to a gene: 6. The CDR3 runs 13 residues. In DNA, the CDR3 is TGTGCCAGCCGAAGAGACAGGGCCTACGAGCAGTACTTC. Translating gives CASRRDRAYEQYF.

The gene calls are TRBV29-1 and TRBJ2-1; 11 bases are shared with TRBD2. The CDR3 is made up of 13 amino acids. The germline V gene encodes CDR1 SQVTM and CDR2 ANQGSEA. The trim removed 8 bases at V and 4 bases at J, leaving 4 bases unmatched. The CDR3 protein is CSLGTSGYNEQFF. Here the CDR3 DNA reads TGCAGCCTTGGGACTAGCGGTTACAATGAGCAGTTCTTC.

A few counts support this clone. The chain links TRBV9 to TRBJ2-7; 7 bases are a match to TRBD1. The CDR3 runs to 13 residues. CDR1 and CDR2 (germline): SGDLS, YYNGEE. Losses at the gene ends were 0 bases for V and 3 bases for J; bases not matched to a gene: 0. The chain's CDR3 is CASSVGDSYEQYF. DNA of the CDR3: TGTGCCAGCAGCGTAGGGGACAGCTACGAGCAGTACTTC.

J is TRBJ2-7 and V is TRBV18; 9 bases fit TRBD1. There are 12 residues in the CDR3. J gave up 9 bases and V 3 bases, and 3 bases lay outside the gene matches. Looked up from germline, CDR1 is KGHSH and CDR2 is LQKENI. The CDR3 DNA follows: TGTGCCAGCTCACCGGGACAGGGTGGGCAGTACTTC. This sequence encodes CASSPGQGGQYF.

Details on this clone: An end of the junction differs from the germline gene, which may be a read error. Here the CDR3 reads CTSSIGTGTSGANVLTF. DNA of the CDR3: TGTACCAGTAGTATTGGGACAGGGACCTCTGGGGCCAACGTCCTGACTTTC. The chain carries TRBV19 and TRBJ2-6; 9 bases are a match to TRBD1. CDR3 size: 17 residues. Germline values: CDR1 LNHDA, CDR2 SQIVND (reference sequence).

This clone was seen more than once but under ten times. The V and J genes are TRBV4-1 and TRBJ1-1, with D perhaps matching TRBD1 (6 bases). The CDR3 is made up of 14 amino acids. Germline V gives CDR1 MGHRA, CDR2 YSYEKL. With 7 bases removed from V and 0 bases from J, the gap between germline ends came to 12 bases. The CDR3 protein is CASIRDTLNTEAFF. The CDR3 bases are TGCGCCAGCATTCGGGACACTTTGAACACTGAAGCTTTCTTT.

The gene calls are TRBV29-1 and TRBJ1-4, with D unresolved. The CDR3 covers 14 residues. The V end was cut by 0 bases, the J end by 7 bases, with 12 bases between. Germline values: CDR1 SQVTM, CDR2 ANQGSEA. Here the CDR3 DNA reads TGCAGCGTTGAAGATCCCGGAGATGGTGAAAAACTGTTTTTT. Protein product: CSVEDPGDGEKLFF.

The rearrangement uses TRBV11-3 and TRBJ2-7, with D maybe TRBD1 (6 bases). Germline CDR1 and CDR2: SGHNT and YENEEA. This CDR3 contains 15 residues. V lost 1 base and J 4 bases, leaving 14 bases between the germline ends. This chain's CDR3 is CASSLGLGAPYEQYF. In DNA, the CDR3 is TGTGCCAGCAGCTTAGGACTGGGGGCTCCATACGAGCAGTACTTC.

This clone was picked up one time. The V call is TRBV9, the J call TRBJ2-1; TRBD2 agrees at 9 bases. The CDR3 spans 15 residues. The V gene end was trimmed by 2 bases and the J gene end by 5 bases; junction bases not matched to a gene: 5. The V gene's germline CDR1 is SGDLS and CDR2 YYNGEE. CDR3 sequence: CASSVLAGLHNEQFF. CDR3 DNA sequence: TGTGCCAGCAGCGTCCTAGCGGGACTTCACAATGAGCAGTTCTTC.

This clone was recorded a few times. The chain carries TRBV6-8 and TRBJ2-1; D remains unclear. CDR1 is MNHGY and CDR2 is SAAAGT in the germline V gene. V lost 3 bases and J 7 bases, leaving 13 bases between the germline ends. The CDR3 has 14 amino acids. The CDR3 protein is CASSYVLSANEQFF. CDR3 DNA sequence: TGTGCCAGCAGTTATGTGTTGTCAGCTAATGAGCAGTTCTTC.

V and J are TRBV19 and TRBJ1-1, with a weak D call TRBD1 (5 bases). The CDR3 has 15 residues. V was pared by 9 bases and J by 2 bases, with 19 bases between. Per germline, CDR1 LNHDA and CDR2 SQIVND (reference sequence). The CDR3 is CASNVRGQNNTEAFF. For the CDR3, the DNA is TGTGCCAGCAACGTCCGTGGACAAAACAACACTGAAGCTTTCTTT.

This clone was found a few times. The V and J genes are TRBV28 and TRBJ2-5, with D maybe TRBD1 (7 bases). The ends were cut back, 4 bases at V and 2 bases at J, with 14 bases in the middle. Looked up from germline, CDR1 is MDHEN and CDR2 is SYDVKM. The CDR3 runs to 15 residues. The CDR3 region is CASSSPPGGQETQYF. DNA of the CDR3: TGTGCCAGCAGTTCCCCGCCAGGGGGGCAAGAGACCCAGTACTTC.

The J gene is TRBJ2-5, the V gene TRBV18; 8 bases match TRBD1. The length of the CDR3 is 16 residues. From germline, CDR1 is KGHSH and CDR2 LQKENI. V lost 0 bases to trimming and J lost 2 bases; unmatched junction nucleotides: 5. Written as DNA, the CDR3 is TGTGCCAGCTCACCACCGGGGACAGGCCTACAAGAGACCCAGTACTTC. Amino acid sequence: CASSPPGTGLQETQYF.

The chain couples TRBV5-1 to TRBJ2-1, with a tentative D call TRBD1 (5 bases). This CDR3 has 16 residues. V lost 0 bases to trimming and J lost 7 bases, with 17 bases between them. CDR1 and CDR2 from the germline V gene are SGHRS and YFSETQ. CDR3 in DNA: TGCGCCAGCAGCTTGGGAAGCAGGGTGTTGCTAAATGAGCAGTTCTTC. Translating it yields CASSLGSRVLLNEQFF.

The CDR3 loop is CASSSDTGKTFF. In DNA form, the CDR3 reads TGTGCCAGCAGCTCTGACACTGGGAAGACTTTCTTT. This chain joins TRBV28 and TRBJ1-1, with no clear D. The CDR3 extends over 12 amino acids. Germline V gene lookup returns CDR1 MDHEN and CDR2 SYDVKM. Trimming took 6 bases from V and 12 from J, leaving 17 bases between them.

The J gene is TRBJ2-5, the V gene TRBV29-1; 8 bases map to TRBD2. V was pared by 6 bases and J by 5 bases, with 5 bases of the junction left unmatched. Germline V gene lookup returns CDR1 SQVTM and CDR2 ANQGSEA. The CDR3 sequence is 12 residues long. The CDR3 here is CSVHGGEETQYF. CDR3 sequence (DNA): TGCAGCGTCCACGGGGGGGAGGAGACCCAGTACTTC.

The chain employs TRBV18 and TRBJ2-3, with no clear D. The CDR3 runs to 17 residues. Germline V gene sequence: CDR1 KGHSH, CDR2 LQKENI. Trimming removed 2 bases at V and 2 bases at J, with 17 bases between. CDR3 nucleotide sequence: TGTGCCAGCTCACCAAGGCCTTCAGAGTCTTACACAGATACGCAGTATTTT. Amino acids: CASSPRPSESYTDTQYF.

This chain uses TRBV6-8 with TRBJ1-1; 10 nucleotides agree with TRBD1. This CDR3 has 14 residues. The V segment lost 5 bases and the J segment 1 base; nucleotides outside the gene matches: 1. Looked up from germline, CDR1 is MNHGY and CDR2 is SAAAGT. The CDR3 loop reads CASSRQGANTEAFF. CDR3 sequence (DNA): TGTGCCAGCAGTAGACAGGGGGCGAACACTGAAGCTTTCTTT.

This clone has more than one count but fewer than ten. This rearrangement joins TRBV11-3 to TRBJ1-4, with 10 bases fitting TRBD1. This CDR3 has 14 amino acids. The germline gives CDR1 SGHNT, CDR2 YENEEA. Losses at the gene ends were 2 bases for V and 8 bases for J; bases not matched to a gene: 2. CDR3 amino acids: CASSLSGQGEKLFF. The DNA of the CDR3 is TGTGCCAGCAGCTTATCGGGACAGGGGGAAAAACTGTTTTTT.

This clone was counted between two and nine times. The J gene is TRBJ2-7, the V gene TRBV11-3, with TRBD1 matching over 7 bases. Germline V gene lookup returns CDR1 SGHNT and CDR2 YENEEA. The ends lost 2 bases at V and 3 bases at J; junction bases unmatched: 7. The CDR3 is 15 amino acids. In DNA, the CDR3 is TGTGCCAGCAGCTTATCCGGACAGGCCGACTACGAGCAGTACTTC. This encodes CASSLSGQADYEQYF.